This T cell receptor (beta chain) was sequenced during a study of regulatory T cells in long-lasting Graves disease. In the study overall: Antithyroid drugs had been taken under 3 months by newly diagnosed Graves' patients.

Relying on iRepertoire HTBI primers and Arm-PCR of CDR3 regions, the team built TCR beta libraries. In the original analysis: Gene usage covered around 62 TRBV and roughly 13 TRBJ segments. TCRdb independently ran MiXCR on the multiplex PCR reads; one entry per CDR3 protein. TCRdb assigned the V and J calls; the authors' analysis was not used. The sample yields approximately 400,000 distinct CDR3 sequences, 15% seen once. Time point denoted: newly diagnosed GD, antithyroid drugs for less than 3 months. RNA from PBMCs was the source of the TCR library. Looked up from germline, CDR1 is SEHNR and CDR2 is FQNEAQ (reference sequence). Trimming cost V 6 bases and J 5 bases, with 16 bases left between them. This CDR3 is 14 amino acids long. There are many counts of this clonotype. This sample also belongs to another study, concerning T cells in Graves' hyperthyroidism and ophthalmopathy. That source adds: With the HTBI primer set, the TCR CDR3 went through a first round of RT-PCR.

V and J are TRBV7-9 and TRBJ1-2; D unresolved. This material consisted of peripheral blood mononuclear cells (PBMCs), taken at new diagnosis, from a patient treated with antithyroid drugs. This TCR was sampled from a woman aged 40 to 50 with Graves disease. CDR3 coding DNA: TGTGCCAGCAGACGACACAGAGAAGAGTATGGCTACACCTTC. Its protein is CASRRHREEYGYTF. The entire variable domain, with the rest obtained from reference TRBV7-9 and TRBJ1-2, is as follows: DTGVSQNPRHKITKRGQNVTFRCDPISEHNRLYWYRQTLGQGPEFLTYFQNEAQLEKSRLLSDRFSAERPKGSFSTLEIQRTEQGDSAMYLCASRRHREEYGYTFGSGTRLTVV.